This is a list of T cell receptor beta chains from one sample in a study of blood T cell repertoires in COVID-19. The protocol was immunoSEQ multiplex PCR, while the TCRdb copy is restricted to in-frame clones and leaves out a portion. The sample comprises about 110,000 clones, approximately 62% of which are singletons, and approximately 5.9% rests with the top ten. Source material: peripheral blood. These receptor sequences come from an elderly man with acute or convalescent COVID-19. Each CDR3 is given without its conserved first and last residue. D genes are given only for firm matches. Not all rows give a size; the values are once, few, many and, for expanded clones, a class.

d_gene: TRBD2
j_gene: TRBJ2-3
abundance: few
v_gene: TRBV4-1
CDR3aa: ASSQGSSGRDTQY

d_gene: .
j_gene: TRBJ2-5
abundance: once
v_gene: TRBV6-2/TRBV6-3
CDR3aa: ASSYSTLETQY

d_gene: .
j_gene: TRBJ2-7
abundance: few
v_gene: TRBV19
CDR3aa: ASSIGGVEQY

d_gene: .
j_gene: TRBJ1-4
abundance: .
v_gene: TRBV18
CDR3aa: ASSGQSEEKLF

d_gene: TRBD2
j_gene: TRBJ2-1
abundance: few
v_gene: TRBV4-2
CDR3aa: ASSQDRVTPGLAGLYNEQF

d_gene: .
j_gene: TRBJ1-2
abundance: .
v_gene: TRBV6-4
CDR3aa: ASSDSSYGYT

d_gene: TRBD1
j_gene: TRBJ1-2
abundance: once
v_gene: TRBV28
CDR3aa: ASRGTGGSTYGYT

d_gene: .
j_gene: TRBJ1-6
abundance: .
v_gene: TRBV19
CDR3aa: ASSMGERGSKNSPLH

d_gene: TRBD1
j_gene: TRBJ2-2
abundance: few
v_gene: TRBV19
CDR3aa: ASSNRGTGGELF

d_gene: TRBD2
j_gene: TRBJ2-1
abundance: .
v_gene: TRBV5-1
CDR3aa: ASSSSGRGSEQF

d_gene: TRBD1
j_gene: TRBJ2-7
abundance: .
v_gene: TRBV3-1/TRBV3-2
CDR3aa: ASSQGRRQGNYEQY

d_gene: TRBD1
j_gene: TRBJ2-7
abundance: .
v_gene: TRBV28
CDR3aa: ASSLWTGNTHYYEQY

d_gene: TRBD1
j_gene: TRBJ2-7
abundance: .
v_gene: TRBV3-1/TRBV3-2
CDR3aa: ASSYRGSGSSYEQY

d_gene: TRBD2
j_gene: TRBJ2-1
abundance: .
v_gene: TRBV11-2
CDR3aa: ASRGGTSGRAGLGEQF

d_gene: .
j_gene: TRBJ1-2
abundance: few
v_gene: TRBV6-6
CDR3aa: ASSLHRDGYT

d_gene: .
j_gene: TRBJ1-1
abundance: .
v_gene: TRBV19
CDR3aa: ASSMGHEAF

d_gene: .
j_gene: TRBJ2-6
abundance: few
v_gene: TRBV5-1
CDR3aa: ASSAREISGANVLT

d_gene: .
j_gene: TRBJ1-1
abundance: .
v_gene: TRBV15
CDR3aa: ATSRLGSSEAF

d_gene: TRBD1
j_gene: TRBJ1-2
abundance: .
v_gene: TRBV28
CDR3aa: ASSLDRGGIANYGYT

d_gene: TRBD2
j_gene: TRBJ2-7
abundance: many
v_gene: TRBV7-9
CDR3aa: ASSLWGAGANEQY

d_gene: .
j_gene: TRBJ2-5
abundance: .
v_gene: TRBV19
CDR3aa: ASSESRTHGTQY

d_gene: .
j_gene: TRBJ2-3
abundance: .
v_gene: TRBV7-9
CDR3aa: ASSLGTTETDTQY

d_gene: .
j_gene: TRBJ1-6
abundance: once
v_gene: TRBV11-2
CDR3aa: ASSPGRGSPLH

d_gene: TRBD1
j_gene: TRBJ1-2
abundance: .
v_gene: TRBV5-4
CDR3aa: ASSGGRQGRNYGYT

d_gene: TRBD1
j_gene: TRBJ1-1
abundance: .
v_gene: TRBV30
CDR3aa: AWSVQRGGIGNTEAF

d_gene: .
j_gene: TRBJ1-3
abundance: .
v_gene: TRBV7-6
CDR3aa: ASSLGGVNSGNTIY

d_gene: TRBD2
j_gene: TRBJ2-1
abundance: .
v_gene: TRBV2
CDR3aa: ATRLGRERNEQF

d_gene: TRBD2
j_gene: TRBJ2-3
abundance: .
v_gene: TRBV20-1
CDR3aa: SASYLSGTSGNTDTQY

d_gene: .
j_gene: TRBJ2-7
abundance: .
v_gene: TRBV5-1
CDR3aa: ASSGRVGANYEQY

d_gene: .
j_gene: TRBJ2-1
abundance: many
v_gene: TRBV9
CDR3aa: ASSVVSTEQF

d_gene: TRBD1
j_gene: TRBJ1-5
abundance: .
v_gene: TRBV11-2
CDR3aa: ASSFGDRGNQPQH

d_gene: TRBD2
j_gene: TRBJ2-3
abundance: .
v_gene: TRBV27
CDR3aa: ASSLGGTRGDTQY

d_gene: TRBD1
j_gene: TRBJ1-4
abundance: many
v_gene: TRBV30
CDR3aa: ASSPGQGNEKLF

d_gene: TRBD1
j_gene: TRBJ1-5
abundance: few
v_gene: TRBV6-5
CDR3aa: ATAWRGPNQPQH

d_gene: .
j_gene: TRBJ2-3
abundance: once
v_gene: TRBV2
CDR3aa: ASSLQRLTDTQY

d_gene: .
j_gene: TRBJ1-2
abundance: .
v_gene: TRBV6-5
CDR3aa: ASSHSGRANYGYT

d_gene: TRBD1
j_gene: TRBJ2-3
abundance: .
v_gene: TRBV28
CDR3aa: ASIPSGTGQGGTDTQY

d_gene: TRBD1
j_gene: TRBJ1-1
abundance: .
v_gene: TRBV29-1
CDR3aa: SVSAGGSGNTEAF

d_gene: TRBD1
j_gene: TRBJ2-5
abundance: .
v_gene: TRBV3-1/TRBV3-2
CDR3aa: ASSHETGRETQY

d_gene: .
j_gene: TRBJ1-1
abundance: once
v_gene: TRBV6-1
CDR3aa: ASSEAHPAEAF

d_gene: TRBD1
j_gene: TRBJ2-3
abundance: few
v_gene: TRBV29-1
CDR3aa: SVVGPRGHGTDTQY

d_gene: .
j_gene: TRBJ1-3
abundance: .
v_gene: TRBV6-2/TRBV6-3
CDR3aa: ASSYFTGSGNTIY

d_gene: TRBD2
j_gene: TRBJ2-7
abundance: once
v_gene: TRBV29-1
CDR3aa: SVRTSIHEQY

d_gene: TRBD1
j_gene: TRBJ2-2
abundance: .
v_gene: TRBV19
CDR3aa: ASSIRTGTNTGELF

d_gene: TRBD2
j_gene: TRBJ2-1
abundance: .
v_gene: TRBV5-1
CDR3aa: ASSLALAGAGYNEQF

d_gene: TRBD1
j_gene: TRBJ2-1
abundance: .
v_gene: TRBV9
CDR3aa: ASSGGGQSFNEQF

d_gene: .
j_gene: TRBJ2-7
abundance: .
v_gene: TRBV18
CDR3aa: ASSRIGSSYEQY

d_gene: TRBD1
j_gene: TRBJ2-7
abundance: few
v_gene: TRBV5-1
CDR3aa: ASSWGDREFSYEQY

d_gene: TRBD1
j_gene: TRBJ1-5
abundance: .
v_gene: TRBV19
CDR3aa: ASSATGDQPQH

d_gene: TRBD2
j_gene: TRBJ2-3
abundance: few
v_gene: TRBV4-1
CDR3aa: ASSPRPSGPDTQY